This T cell receptor (beta chain) was observed in a study of T-cell memory formation after mild COVID-19. Study-wide background: Most TCR clusters belonged to a single donor.

The CDR3 is 15 amino acids. Germline CDR1 SGHTA, CDR2 FQGTGA. Losses at the gene ends were 1 base for V and 1 base for J; bases not matched to a gene: 1. For this clonotype: What it binds is not known.

From the 5' RACE reads, TCRdb called clonotypes with MiXCR, one entry per CDR3 protein. The sample lists 13,000 to 15,000 distinct CDR3 sequences; about 20% were seen once. General observations from the study: The study detected some responding clones in pre-infection memory, suggesting cross-reactive memory joined. Contracting CD8+ clones were enriched in EMRA, CD4+ mainly in CM and EM.

Material: PBMCs or a T cell subset sorted from them (not recorded which). The source of this sequence is an adult woman who had mild COVID-19 (a few samples of this study predate the infection). Cell type and time point are not known. This chain connects TRBV7-3 to TRBJ1-1; TRBD1 agrees at 9 bases. The CDR3: CASSLMGQGNTEAFF. CDR3 nucleotide sequence: TGTGCCAGCAGCTTAATGGGACAGGGGAACACTGAAGCTTTCTTT. Filled out from reference TRBV7-3 and TRBJ1-1, the complete variable domain reads GAGVSQTPSNKVTEKGKYVELRCDPISGHTALYWYRQSLGQGPEFLIYFQGTGAADDSGLPNDRFFAVRPEGSVSTLKIQRTERGDSAVYLCASSLMGQGNTEAFFGQGTRLTVV.